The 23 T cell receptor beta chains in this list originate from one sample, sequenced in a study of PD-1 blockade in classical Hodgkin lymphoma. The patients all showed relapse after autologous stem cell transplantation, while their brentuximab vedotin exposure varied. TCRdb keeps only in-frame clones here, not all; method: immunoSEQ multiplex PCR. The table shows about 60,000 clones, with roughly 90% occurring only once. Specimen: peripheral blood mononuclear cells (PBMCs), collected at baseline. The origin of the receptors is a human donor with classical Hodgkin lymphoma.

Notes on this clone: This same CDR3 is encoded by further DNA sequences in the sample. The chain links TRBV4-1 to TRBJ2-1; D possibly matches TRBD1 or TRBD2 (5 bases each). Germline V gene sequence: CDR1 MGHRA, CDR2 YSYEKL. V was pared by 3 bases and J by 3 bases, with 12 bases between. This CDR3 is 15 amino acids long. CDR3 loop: CASSHQGEDYNEQFF. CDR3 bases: TGCGCCAGCAGCCATCAGGGAGAAGACTACAATGAGCAGTTCTTC.

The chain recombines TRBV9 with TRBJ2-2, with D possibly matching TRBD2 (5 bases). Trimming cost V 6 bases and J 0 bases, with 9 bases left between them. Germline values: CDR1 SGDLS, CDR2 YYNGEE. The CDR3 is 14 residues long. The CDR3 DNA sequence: TGTGCCAGCAAGGAGGCGCCGAACACCGGGGAGCTGTTTTTT. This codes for CASKEAPNTGELFF.

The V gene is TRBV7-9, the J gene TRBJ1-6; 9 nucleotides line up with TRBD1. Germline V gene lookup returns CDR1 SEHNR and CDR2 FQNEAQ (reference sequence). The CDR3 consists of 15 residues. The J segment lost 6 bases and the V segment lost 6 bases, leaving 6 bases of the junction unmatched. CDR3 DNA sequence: TGTGCCAGCAGACACAGGGGGCACGTTAATTCACCCCTCCACTTT. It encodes CASRHRGHVNSPLHF.

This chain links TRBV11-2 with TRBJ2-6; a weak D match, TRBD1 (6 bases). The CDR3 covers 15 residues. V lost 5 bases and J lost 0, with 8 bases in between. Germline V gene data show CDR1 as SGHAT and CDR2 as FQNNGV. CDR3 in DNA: TGTGCCAGCAGCACAGGGCCCTCTGGGGCCAACGTCCTGACTTTC. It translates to CASSTGPSGANVLTF.

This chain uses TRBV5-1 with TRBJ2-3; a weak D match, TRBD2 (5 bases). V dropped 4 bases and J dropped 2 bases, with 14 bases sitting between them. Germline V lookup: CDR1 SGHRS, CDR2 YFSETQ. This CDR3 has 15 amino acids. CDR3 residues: CASSPAGLPTDTQYF. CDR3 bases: TGCGCCAGCAGCCCGGCGGGCCTACCCACAGATACGCAGTATTTT.

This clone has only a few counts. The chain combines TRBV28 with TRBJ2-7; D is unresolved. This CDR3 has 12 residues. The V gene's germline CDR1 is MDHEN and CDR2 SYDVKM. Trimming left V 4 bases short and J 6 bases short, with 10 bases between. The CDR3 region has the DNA TGTGCCAGCAGTTCCGGAGTGGTCGAGCAGTACTTC. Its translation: CASSSGVVEQYF.

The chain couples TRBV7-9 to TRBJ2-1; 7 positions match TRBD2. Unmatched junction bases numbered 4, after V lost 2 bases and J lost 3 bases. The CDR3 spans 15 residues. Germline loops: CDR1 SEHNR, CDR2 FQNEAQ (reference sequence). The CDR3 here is CASSLSPSGYNEQFF. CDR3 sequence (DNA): TGTGCCAGCAGCTTATCGCCTAGCGGCTACAATGAGCAGTTCTTC.

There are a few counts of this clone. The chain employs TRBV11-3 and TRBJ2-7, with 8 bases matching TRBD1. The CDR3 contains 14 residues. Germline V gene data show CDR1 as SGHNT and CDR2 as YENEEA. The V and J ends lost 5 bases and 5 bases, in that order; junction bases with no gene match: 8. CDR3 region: CASSEGQGRDEQYF. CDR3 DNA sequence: TGTGCCAGCAGCGAAGGACAGGGTAGGGACGAGCAGTACTTC.

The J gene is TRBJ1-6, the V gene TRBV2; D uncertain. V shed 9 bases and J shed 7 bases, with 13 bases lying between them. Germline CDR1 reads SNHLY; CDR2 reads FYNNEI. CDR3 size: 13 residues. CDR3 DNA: TGTGCCAGTATCAAGGGCCTCAATTCACCCCTCCACTTT. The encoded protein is CASIKGLNSPLHF.

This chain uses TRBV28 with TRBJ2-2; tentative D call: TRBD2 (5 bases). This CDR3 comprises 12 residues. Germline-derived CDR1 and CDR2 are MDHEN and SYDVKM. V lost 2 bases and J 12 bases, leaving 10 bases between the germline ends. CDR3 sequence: CASSLGETQLFF. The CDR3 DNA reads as TGTGCCAGCAGTTTAGGGGAGACCCAGCTGTTTTTT.

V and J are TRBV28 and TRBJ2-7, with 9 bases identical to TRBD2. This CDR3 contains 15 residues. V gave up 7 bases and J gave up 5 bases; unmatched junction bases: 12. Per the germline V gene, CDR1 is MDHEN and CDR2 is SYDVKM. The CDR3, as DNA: TGTGCCAGCAACCCAATGACTAGCGGCTGGGACGAGCAGTACTTC. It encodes CASNPMTSGWDEQYF. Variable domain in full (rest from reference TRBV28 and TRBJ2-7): DVKVTQSSRYLVKRTGEKVFLECVQDMDHENMFWYRQDPGLGLRLIYFSYDVKMKEKGDIPEGYSVSREKKERFSLILESASTNQTSMYLCASNPMTSGWDEQYFGPGTRLTVT.

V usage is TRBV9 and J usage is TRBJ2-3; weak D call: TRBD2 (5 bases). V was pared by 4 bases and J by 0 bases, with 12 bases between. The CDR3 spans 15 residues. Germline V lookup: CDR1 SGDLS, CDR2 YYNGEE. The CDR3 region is CASSPLRGSTDTQYF. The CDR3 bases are TGTGCCAGCAGCCCCCTCCGGGGTAGCACAGATACGCAGTATTTT.

Here the CDR3 reads CASSEVGQGAFHEQYF. The CDR3 bases are TGTGCCAGCAGTGAAGTGGGACAGGGAGCCTTCCACGAGCAGTACTTC. The J gene is TRBJ2-7, the V gene TRBV2; 9 bases are shared with TRBD1. Germline loops: CDR1 SNHLY, CDR2 FYNNEI. The CDR3 contains 16 residues. J was trimmed by 5 bases and V by 1 base; bases with no gene match: 9.

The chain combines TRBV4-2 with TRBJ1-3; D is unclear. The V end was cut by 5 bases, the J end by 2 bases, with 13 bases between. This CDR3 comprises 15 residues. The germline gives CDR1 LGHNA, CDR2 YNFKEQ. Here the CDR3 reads CASSLGSGTGNTIYF. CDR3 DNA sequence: TGTGCCAGCAGCTTGGGGTCTGGGACTGGAAACACCATATATTTT.

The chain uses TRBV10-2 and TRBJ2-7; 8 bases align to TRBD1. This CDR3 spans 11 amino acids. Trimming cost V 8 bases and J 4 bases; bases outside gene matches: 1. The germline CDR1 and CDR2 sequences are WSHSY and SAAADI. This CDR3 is CASGQGYEQYF. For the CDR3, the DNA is TGCGCCAGCGGACAGGGATACGAGCAGTACTTC.

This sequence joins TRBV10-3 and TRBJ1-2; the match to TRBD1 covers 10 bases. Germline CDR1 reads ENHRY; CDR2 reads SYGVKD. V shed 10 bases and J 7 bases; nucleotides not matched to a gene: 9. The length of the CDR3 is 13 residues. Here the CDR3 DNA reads TGTGCCAGCGGGACAGGGGAGCGGGGTGGCTACACCTTC. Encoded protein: CASGTGERGGYTF.

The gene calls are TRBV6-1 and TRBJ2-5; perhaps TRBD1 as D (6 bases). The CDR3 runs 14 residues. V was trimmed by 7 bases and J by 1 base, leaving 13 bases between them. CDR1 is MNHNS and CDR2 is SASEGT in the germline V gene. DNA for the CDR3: TGTGCCAGCACTCGGGCAGGGGTCCAAGAGACCCAGTACTTC. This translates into CASTRAGVQETQYF.

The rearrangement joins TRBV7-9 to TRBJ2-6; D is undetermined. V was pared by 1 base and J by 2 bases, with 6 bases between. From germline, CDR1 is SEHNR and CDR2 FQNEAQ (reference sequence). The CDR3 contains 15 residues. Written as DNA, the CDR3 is TGTGCCAGCAGCTTAGAGGCTCCTGGGGCCAACGTCCTGACTTTC. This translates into CASSLEAPGANVLTF.

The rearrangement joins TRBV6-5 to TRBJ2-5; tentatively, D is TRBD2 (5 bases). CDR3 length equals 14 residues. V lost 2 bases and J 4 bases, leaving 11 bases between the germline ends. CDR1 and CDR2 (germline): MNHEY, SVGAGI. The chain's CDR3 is CASSYRTGRETQYF. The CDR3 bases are TGTGCCAGCAGTTACCGAACGGGAAGAGAGACCCAGTACTTC.

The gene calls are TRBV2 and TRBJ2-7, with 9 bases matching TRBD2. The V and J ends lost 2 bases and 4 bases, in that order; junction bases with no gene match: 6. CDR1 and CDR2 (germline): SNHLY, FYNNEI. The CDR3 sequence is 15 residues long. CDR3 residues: CASSEIIAGVYEQYF. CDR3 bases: TGTGCCAGCAGTGAAATAATAGCGGGGGTATACGAGCAGTACTTC.

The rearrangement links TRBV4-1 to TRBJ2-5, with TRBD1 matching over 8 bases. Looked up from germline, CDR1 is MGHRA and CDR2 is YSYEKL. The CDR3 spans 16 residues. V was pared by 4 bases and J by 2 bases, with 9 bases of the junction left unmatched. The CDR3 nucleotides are TGCGCCAGCAGCCCGCCCGGGGGACAGGAACAAGAGACCCAGTACTTC. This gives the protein CASSPPGGQEQETQYF.

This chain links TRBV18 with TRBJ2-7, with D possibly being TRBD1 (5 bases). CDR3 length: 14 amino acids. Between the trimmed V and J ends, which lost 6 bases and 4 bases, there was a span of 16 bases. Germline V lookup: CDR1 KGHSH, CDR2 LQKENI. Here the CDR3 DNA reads TGTGCCAGCTCCGGTTTAGGGGCTCATTACGAGCAGTACTTC. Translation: CASSGLGAHYEQYF.

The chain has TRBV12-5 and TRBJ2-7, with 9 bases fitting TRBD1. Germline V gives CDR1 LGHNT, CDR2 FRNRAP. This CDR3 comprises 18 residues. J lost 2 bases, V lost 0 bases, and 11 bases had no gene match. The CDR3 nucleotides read TGTGCTAGTGGTTTGGTACTGGGCGGGGACAGGGTGCCCTACGAGCAGTACTTC. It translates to CASGLVLGGDRVPYEQYF.